This TCR beta chain appears in the sequencing data of a study of blood T cell repertoires in COVID-19. As for the study in general: In each case, the material was cDNA or gDNA derived from T cells, B-cell-depleted T cells, or PBMCs.

The study recruited people aged about 18 to 95 years across about 25 US areas. Allocation to cohorts depended on clinical history reported by the participants. Original methodology: By means of reference gene primer amplification, nucleated cell counts were estimated. The protocol was immunoSEQ multiplex PCR, while the TCRdb copy is restricted to in-frame clones and leaves out a portion. V and J calls and clone size come straight from that table; D and trimming were deduced from the DNA. The sample yields hundreds of thousands of clones, around 87% seen once. The germline V gene encodes CDR1 SGHVS and CDR2 FNYEAQ. Trimming took off 4 bases at V and 6 bases at J, with 19 bases between the two ends. The CDR3 is made up of 15 amino acids.

Sequenced input: PBMCs or T cells enriched from blood (not recorded which). The chain uses TRBV7-6 and TRBJ2-7; D may be TRBD1 (6 bases). The sequence was collected from a man younger than 35 who had recovered from COVID-19. The CDR3 loop is CASSSTGTPAGEQYF. The CDR3 region has the DNA TGTGCCAGCAGCTCTACCGGGACACCGGCGGGCGAGCAGTACTTC.